This T cell receptor (beta chain) was sequenced during a study of CD8+CD57+ T cells in acquired aplastic anemia. Sequencing involved patients with CD8+CD57+ cell expansion previously shown by flow cytometry. Genomic DNA, serving as template, underwent TCR beta VDJ and CDR3 profiling. TCRdb redid the calling of the reads with MiXCR, one entry per CDR3 protein. The sample includes about 54,000 distinct CDR3 sequences, 55% to 70% of them seen just once. This clonotype was counted ten times or more. The receptor comes from a human donor with aplastic anemia. The sequencing sample was made of sorted CD4+, CD8+, or CD8+CD57+ T cells (not recorded which) from PBMCs.

The CDR3 is CATRREDGELFF. The CDR3 DNA reads as TGTGCCACCAGAAGGGAGGACGGGGAGCTGTTTTTT. J is TRBJ2-2 and V is TRBV24-1, with D tentatively TRBD2 (6 bases). Germline CDR1 KGHDR, CDR2 SFDVKD. V was shortened by 7 bases and J by 7 bases, with 9 bases between the two germline ends. There are 12 residues in the CDR3.